A selection of T cell receptor beta chains follows, all from one sample in a study of blood T cell repertoires in COVID-19. Sequencing used immunoSEQ multiplex PCR; TCRdb keeps in-frame clones, though not all of them. The sample has hundreds of thousands of clones; around nine tenths are singletons. Sequencing was done on a sample of peripheral blood. The receptors originated from a woman in her 70s with COVID-19, enrolled during active disease. Both conserved end residues are part of each CDR3. The D gene is left open where the match is weak. Clone size is shown for a subset of rows, as once, few, many or a class of expanded clone.

NA | TRBJ2-3 | NA | TRBV7-9 | CASSLGLHTDTQYF | TGTGCCAGCAGCTTGGGACTGCACACAGATACGCAGTATTTT
TRBD1 | TRBJ1-2 | NA | TRBV5-1 | CASSPVPGQDRYYGYTF | TGCGCCAGCAGCCCCGTCCCGGGACAGGACCGTTACTATGGCTACACCTTC
TRBD1 | TRBJ1-2 | few | TRBV7-9 | CASSLDGDRAYGYTF | TGTGCCAGCAGCTTAGACGGGGACAGGGCCTATGGCTACACCTTC
TRBD1 | TRBJ2-2 | NA | TRBV4-1 | CASSQDRDRVRELFF | TGCGCCAGCAGCCAAGATAGGGACAGGGTCCGGGAGCTGTTTTTT
NA | TRBJ1-4 | NA | TRBV19 | CASSFGTSGEKLFF | TGTGCCAGTAGTTTCGGGACATCGGGTGAAAAACTGTTTTTT
TRBD2 | TRBJ2-7 | once | TRBV6-1 | CASRGGGEQYF | TGTGCCAGCAGGGGGGGAGGGGAGCAGTACTTC
TRBD2 | TRBJ2-7 | NA | TRBV27 | CASSRLAGPYEQYF | TGTGCCAGCAGCCGACTAGCGGGCCCCTACGAGCAGTACTTC
TRBD1 | TRBJ1-1 | NA | TRBV14 | CASSQYRGWDTEAFF | TGTGCCAGCAGCCAATACAGGGGGTGGGACACTGAAGCTTTCTTT
NA | TRBJ1-6 | few | TRBV7-2 | CASSSQGGFRTLHF | TGTGCCAGCAGCTCACAGGGCGGGTTTAGGACCCTCCACTTT
TRBD2 | TRBJ2-3 | NA | TRBV18 | CASSPGLAIGGVDTQYF | TGTGCCAGCTCACCAGGACTAGCGATAGGCGGCGTAGATACGCAGTATTTT
NA | TRBJ2-7 | NA | TRBV5-1 | CASSFGDTAYEQYF | TGCGCCAGCAGCTTCGGGGACACCGCCTACGAGCAGTACTTC
TRBD2 | TRBJ2-3 | NA | TRBV7-2 | CASSRGGADTQYF | TGTGCCAGCAGCCGGGGGGGGGCAGATACGCAGTATTTT
NA | TRBJ2-3 | once | TRBV10-3 | CAISESVDTQYF | TGTGCCATCAGTGAGTCCGTGGATACGCAGTATTTT
NA | TRBJ2-5 | NA | TRBV6-5 | CASTLGGGEETQYF | TGTGCCAGCACCCTCGGAGGAGGGGAAGAGACCCAGTACTTC
NA | TRBJ1-5 | NA | TRBV5-8 | CASSLTDGGPQHF | TGTGCCAGCAGCTTGACGGACGGGGGGCCCCAGCATTTT
TRBD1 | TRBJ1-1 | NA | TRBV4-3 | CASSRGTANTEAFF | TGCGCCAGCAGCCGCGGGACAGCGAACACTGAAGCTTTCTTT
TRBD1 | TRBJ2-7 | NA | TRBV18 | CASSTQQGALGYEQYF | TGTGCCAGCTCAACTCAGCAGGGGGCGCTCGGCTACGAGCAGTACTTC
TRBD1 | TRBJ2-7 | NA | TRBV28 | CASSLEGQGGYYEQYF | TGTGCCAGCAGTTTAGAGGGACAGGGCGGGTACTACGAGCAGTACTTC
NA | TRBJ2-1 | NA | TRBV9 | CASSVDLTSPNEQFF | TGTGCCAGCAGCGTAGATCTAACTAGCCCCAATGAGCAGTTCTTC
NA | TRBJ2-3 | NA | TRBV5-1 | CASSAPEKMDTQYF | TGCGCCAGCAGCGCGCCGGAGAAGATGGATACGCAGTATTTT
NA | TRBJ2-5 | NA | TRBV24-1 | CATSVSGLETQYF | TGTGCCACCAGTGTTTCAGGGTTAGAGACCCAGTACTTC
NA | TRBJ2-3 | once | TRBV5-1 | CASSPGGPFDTQYF | TGCGCCAGCAGTCCGGGGGGCCCTTTTGATACGCAGTATTTT
NA | TRBJ1-6 | NA | TRBV6-5 | CASSYAGAGVSMPLHF | TGTGCCAGCAGTTACGCGGGGGCCGGTGTTAGTATGCCCCTCCACTTT
NA | TRBJ2-6 | NA | TRBV5-1 | CASSLDGSRANVLTF | TGCGCCAGCAGCTTGGACGGGAGTAGGGCCAACGTCCTGACTTTC
TRBD1 | TRBJ1-1 | NA | TRBV30 | CAWRPDREGTEAFF | TGTGCCTGGAGGCCGGACAGGGAAGGCACTGAAGCTTTCTTT
NA | TRBJ1-6 | once | TRBV5-6 | CASSSTKTGANSPLHF | TGTGCCAGCAGCTCAACCAAAACAGGAGCTAATTCACCCCTCCACTTT
TRBD1 | TRBJ2-7 | NA | TRBV27 | CASSLSSGGYHYEQYF | TGTGCCAGCAGTTTATCGTCAGGGGGTTATCACTACGAGCAGTACTTC
TRBD1 | TRBJ2-1 | NA | TRBV27 | CASRGSTGGYNEQFF | TGTGCCAGCAGGGGATCAACAGGGGGCTACAATGAGCAGTTCTTC
TRBD2 | TRBJ2-5 | NA | TRBV11-3 | CASSLIRGTSGKETQYF | TGTGCCAGCAGCTTAATCCGCGGGACTAGCGGAAAAGAGACCCAGTACTTC
NA | TRBJ1-1 | NA | TRBV19 | CASTEQGWAEAFF | TGTGCCAGTACCGAACAGGGTTGGGCTGAAGCTTTCTTT
NA | TRBJ1-6 | NA | TRBV28 | CASSLYLQTNNSPLHF | TGTGCCAGCAGTTTATATCTCCAGACTAATAATTCACCCCTCCACTTT
NA | TRBJ1-3 | NA | TRBV10-3 | CAITPSANTIYF | TGTGCCATCACTCCTAGTGCCAACACCATATATTTT
TRBD1 | TRBJ1-5 | NA | TRBV19 | CASSTSTGGPATPQHF | TGTGCCAGTAGTACTAGCACAGGGGGCCCTGCAACGCCCCAGCATTTT
TRBD1 | TRBJ1-5 | NA | TRBV7-2 | CASSTGQPNQPQHF | TGTGCCAGCAGTACGGGACAGCCAAATCAGCCCCAGCATTTT
NA | TRBJ1-1 | NA | TRBV18 | CASSPELDTEAFF | TGTGCCAGCTCACCAGAACTCGACACTGAAGCTTTCTTT
NA | TRBJ1-2 | NA | TRBV7-9 | CASSFPPGAYGYTF | TGTGCCAGCAGCTTCCCTCCGGGAGCGTATGGCTACACCTTC
NA | TRBJ2-2 | NA | TRBV9 | CASSVGGLNTGELFF | TGTGCCAGCAGCGTAGGAGGGCTGAACACCGGGGAGCTGTTTTTT
NA | TRBJ2-7 | NA | TRBV21-1 | CASSTPGQGLYEQYF | TGTGCCAGCAGCACACCGGGACAGGGTCTCTACGAGCAGTACTTC
NA | TRBJ1-2 | NA | TRBV28 | CASSLIGGGGYTF | TGTGCCAGCAGTTTGATAGGCGGTGGGGGCTACACCTTC
NA | TRBJ1-1 | NA | TRBV24-1 | CATSDPDTEAFF | TGTGCCACCAGTGATCCCGACACTGAAGCTTTCTTT
NA | TRBJ1-1 | NA | TRBV30 | CAWSPTSVGGATEAFF | TGTGCCTGGAGTCCAACCTCGGTAGGTGGGGCCACTGAAGCTTTCTTT
TRBD2 | TRBJ2-5 | few | TRBV29-1 | CSVEDPPAGGPRKKTQYF | TGCAGCGTTGAAGATCCCCCAGCGGGGGGTCCGCGCAAGAAGACCCAGTACTTC
TRBD1 | TRBJ2-7 | NA | TRBV28 | CASSLLQGQPYEQYF | TGTGCCAGCAGTTTATTACAGGGACAGCCCTACGAGCAGTACTTC
TRBD1 | TRBJ1-1 | few | TRBV5-8 | CASSSYRGSTEAFF | TGTGCCAGCAGCAGCTACAGGGGGTCCACTGAAGCTTTCTTT
NA | TRBJ2-3 | NA | TRBV5-4 | CASSPPGADTQYF | TGTGCCAGCAGCCCCCCGGGGGCAGATACGCAGTATTTT
TRBD2 | TRBJ2-3 | NA | TRBV5-1 | CASVTSGGATDTQYF | TGCGCCAGCGTCACTAGCGGGGGGGCCACAGATACGCAGTATTTT
TRBD2 | TRBJ2-6 | NA | TRBV2 | CASTGGGSGANVLTF | TGTGCCAGCACCGGCGGGGGCTCTGGGGCCAACGTCCTGACTTTC
NA | TRBJ1-1 | NA | TRBV27 | CASRLRGLTEAFF | TGTGCCAGCAGGTTAAGGGGACTCACTGAAGCTTTCTTT
NA | TRBJ1-2 | once | TRBV5-1 | CASSLEGEVRGYTF | TGCGCCAGCAGCTTGGAGGGAGAAGTAAGGGGCTACACCTTC
NA | TRBJ1-5 | NA | TRBV2 | CASRDVWNQPQHF | TGTGCCAGCCGAGATGTATGGAATCAGCCCCAGCATTTT
TRBD1 | TRBJ1-3 | NA | TRBV5-1 | CASSFQGAGTIYF | TGCGCCAGCAGCTTCCAGGGGGCAGGTACCATATATTTT
TRBD1 | TRBJ1-1 | NA | TRBV7-9 | CASSPPQGTEAFF | TGTGCCAGCAGCCCGCCACAGGGGACTGAAGCTTTCTTT
TRBD1 | TRBJ1-4 | NA | TRBV11-2 | CASSPRWTGDEKLFF | TGTGCCAGCAGCCCACGGTGGACAGGGGATGAAAAACTGTTTTTT
NA | TRBJ1-1 | NA | TRBV5-1 | CASSLAPGRNTEAFF | TGCGCCAGCAGCTTGGCCCCGGGAAGAAACACTGAAGCTTTCTTT
TRBD2 | TRBJ2-1 | few | TRBV6-5 | CASTTGLAGNNEQFF | TGTGCCAGCACTACCGGACTAGCGGGGAACAATGAGCAGTTCTTC
NA | TRBJ1-1 | NA | TRBV7-9 | CASSLQFPGVAEAFF | TGTGCCAGCAGCTTACAGTTTCCGGGGGTGGCTGAAGCTTTCTTT
TRBD1 | TRBJ1-6 | NA | TRBV7-2 | CASSLVSRGYSPLHF | TGTGCCAGCAGCTTAGTTTCCAGGGGGTATTCACCCCTCCACTTT
TRBD2 | TRBJ2-7 | NA | TRBV12-3/TRBV12-4 | CASSTAGVTEQYF | TGTGCCAGCAGTACAGCGGGAGTCACGGAGCAGTACTTC
TRBD1 | TRBJ1-2 | NA | TRBV6-5 | CASSYSSTGPYGYTF | TGTGCCAGCAGTTACTCTTCGACAGGGCCATATGGCTACACCTTC